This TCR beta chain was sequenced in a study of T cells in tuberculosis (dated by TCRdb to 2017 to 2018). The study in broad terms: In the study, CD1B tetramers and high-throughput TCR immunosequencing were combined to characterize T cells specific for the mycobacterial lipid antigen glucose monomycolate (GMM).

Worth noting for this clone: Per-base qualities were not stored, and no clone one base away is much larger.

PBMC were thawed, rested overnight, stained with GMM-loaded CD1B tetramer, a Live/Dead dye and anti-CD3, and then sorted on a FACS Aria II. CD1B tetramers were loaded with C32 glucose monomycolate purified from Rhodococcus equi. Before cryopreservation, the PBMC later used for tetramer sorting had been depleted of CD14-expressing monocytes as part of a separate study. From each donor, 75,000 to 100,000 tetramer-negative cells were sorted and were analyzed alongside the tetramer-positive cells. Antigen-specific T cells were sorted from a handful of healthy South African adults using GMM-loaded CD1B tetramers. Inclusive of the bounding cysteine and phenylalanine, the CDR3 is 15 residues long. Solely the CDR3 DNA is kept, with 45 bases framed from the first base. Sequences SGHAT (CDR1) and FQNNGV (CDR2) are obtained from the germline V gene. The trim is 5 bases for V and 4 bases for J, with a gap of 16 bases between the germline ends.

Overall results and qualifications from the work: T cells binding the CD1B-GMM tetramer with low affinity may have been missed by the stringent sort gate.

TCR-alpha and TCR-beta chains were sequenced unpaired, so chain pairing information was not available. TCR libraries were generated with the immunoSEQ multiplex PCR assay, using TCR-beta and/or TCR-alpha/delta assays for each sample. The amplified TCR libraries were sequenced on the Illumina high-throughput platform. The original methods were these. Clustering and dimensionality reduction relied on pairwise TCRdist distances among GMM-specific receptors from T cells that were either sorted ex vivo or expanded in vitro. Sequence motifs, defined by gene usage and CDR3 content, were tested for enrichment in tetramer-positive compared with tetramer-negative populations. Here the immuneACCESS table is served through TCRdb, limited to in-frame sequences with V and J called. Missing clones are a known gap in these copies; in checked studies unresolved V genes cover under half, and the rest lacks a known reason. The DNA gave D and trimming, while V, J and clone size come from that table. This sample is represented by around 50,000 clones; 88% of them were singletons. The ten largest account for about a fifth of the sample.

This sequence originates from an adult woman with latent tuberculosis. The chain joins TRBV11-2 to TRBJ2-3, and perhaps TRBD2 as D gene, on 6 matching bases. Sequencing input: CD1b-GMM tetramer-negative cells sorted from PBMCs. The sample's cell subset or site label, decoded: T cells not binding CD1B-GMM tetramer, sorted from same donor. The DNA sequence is TGTGCCAGCAGCATCCTTAGCGGCCCCGCAGATACGCAGTATTTT. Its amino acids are CASSILSGPADTQYF.